Below are 25 T cell receptor beta chains sequenced from a single sample in a study of T-cell reconstitution after alpha-beta-depleted transplantation in children. The TCRbeta library was prepared with unique molecular identifiers. Each CDR3 protein is one row after TCRdb ran MiXCR on the PCR reads. The table includes about 440,000 distinct CDR3 sequences, 43% detected once. Sample: PBMCs, taken before TCRalphabeta/CD19-depleted stem cell transplant. The receptors were gathered from a girl aged 2-10 years with aplastic anemia, due to receive a stem cell transplant.

This clonotype has a handful of counts. This sequence joins TRBV20-1 and TRBJ2-7, with D possibly matching TRBD2 (5 bases). The CDR3 extends over 13 amino acids. The V gene lost 1 base and the J gene lost 3 bases, with 10 bases spanning the gap. CDR1 is DFQATT and CDR2 is SNEGSKA in the germline V gene (reference sequence). In DNA form, the CDR3 reads TGCAGTGCTAGAGTCCCGGGGAACTACGAGCAGTACTTC. Residues: CSARVPGNYEQYF.

At least ten counts were recorded for this clonotype. The genes are TRBV10-3 and TRBJ1-1; the D gene is possibly TRBD1 (5 bases). The V end was cut by 0 bases, the J end by 1 base, with 9 bases between. This CDR3 has 15 residues. The V gene's germline CDR1 is ENHRY and CDR2 SYGVKD. This CDR3 reads CAISESGEGNTEAFF. As DNA, the CDR3 is TGTGCCATCAGTGAGTCAGGGGAGGGGAACACTGAAGCTTTCTTT.

With regard to this clonotype: Because the CDR3's place on the DNA is in doubt, the DNA is left out and the CDR3 is given as listed by TCRdb. The chain recombines TRBV6-5 with TRBJ1-5. The CDR3 extends over 17 residues, inclusive of both ends. CDR1 is MNHEY and CDR2 is SVGAGI in the germline V gene. CDR3 sequence reads: CASSSSERGNSNQPQHF.

This clonotype was picked up many times. The V call is TRBV7-2, the J call TRBJ1-1; TRBD1 is a possible D gene (6 bases). Per the germline V gene, CDR1 is SGHTA and CDR2 is FQGNSA. This CDR3 is built from 14 residues. The V gene lost 0 bases and the J gene lost 7 bases, with 12 bases spanning the gap. The CDR3 sequence is CASSLAYRVDEAFF. The DNA of the CDR3 is TGTGCCAGCAGCTTAGCCTACAGGGTAGATGAAGCTTTCTTT. Combining the CDR3 with reference TRBV7-2 and TRBJ1-1 gives the whole variable domain GAGVSQSPSNKVTEKGKDVELRCDPISGHTALYWYRQSLGQGLEFLIYFQGNSAPDKSGLPSDRFSAERTGGSVSTLTIQRTQQEDSAVYLCASSLAYRVDEAFFGQGTRLTVV.

J is TRBJ2-3 and V is TRBV9, with unresolved D. V lost 2 bases and J lost 6, with 16 bases in between. Germline V lookup: CDR1 SGDLS, CDR2 YYNGEE. CDR3 length: 15 residues. The CDR3 here is CASSVGLPPDDTQYF. CDR3 nucleotide sequence: TGTGCCAGCAGCGTCGGTCTACCTCCGGATGATACGCAGTATTTT.

V and J are TRBV9 and TRBJ2-1, with D hard to call. The CDR3 has 13 residues. Germline V gives CDR1 SGDLS, CDR2 YYNGEE. Trimming removed 2 bases from V and 4 bases from J, with 7 bases in between. The CDR3 region has the DNA TGTGCCAGCAGCGTCCAAGAGTACAATGAGCAGTTCTTC. This gives the protein CASSVQEYNEQFF.

This clonotype was observed many times. The chain is built from TRBV20-1 and TRBJ1-6; a possible D gene is TRBD1 (6 bases). Germline V lookup: CDR1 DFQATT, CDR2 SNEGSKA (reference sequence). This CDR3 is built from 14 residues. V lost 0 bases, J lost 8 bases, and 11 bases lay in between. CDR3 region: CSAREAGADSPLHF. In DNA form, the CDR3 reads TGCAGTGCTAGAGAGGCGGGGGCTGATTCACCCCTCCACTTT.

This clonotype was observed a few times. The chain recombines TRBV19 with TRBJ1-1; D is unclear. Germline values: CDR1 LNHDA, CDR2 SQIVND (reference sequence). V gave up 3 bases and J gave up 8 bases, with 7 bases separating them. The length of the CDR3 is 11 residues. The CDR3 DNA is TGTGCCAGTAGTATGTGGCGCGAAGCTTTCTTT. Translated, it gives CASSMWREAFF.

V and J are TRBV5-4 and TRBJ2-1; 8 bases fit TRBD1. This CDR3 spans 14 amino acids. Germline V lookup: CDR1 SGHNT, CDR2 YYREEE (reference sequence). Losses at the gene ends were 4 bases for V and 6 bases for J; bases not matched to a gene: 6. Here the CDR3 reads CASSDGQGTNEQFF. The CDR3 nucleotides are TGTGCCAGCAGCGACGGACAGGGAACCAATGAGCAGTTCTTC.

The V and J genes are TRBV20-1 and TRBJ1-5; D uncertain. CDR1 and CDR2 (germline): DFQATT, SNEGSKA (reference sequence). The CDR3 consists of 15 residues. Trimming took off 0 bases at V and 3 bases at J, with 12 bases between the two ends. CDR3 DNA sequence: TGCAGTGCTAGAGATCTGGCAGGCTTCAATCAGCCCCAGCATTTT. As protein: CSARDLAGFNQPQHF.

In its sample, this clonotype was seen once. The chain carries TRBV20-1 and TRBJ2-5; D perhaps matches TRBD1 (7 bases). CDR1 and CDR2 (germline): DFQATT, SNEGSKA (reference sequence). V lost 5 bases and J lost 4, with 23 bases in between. The CDR3 length is 16 residues. CDR3 nucleotides: TGCAGTGCTCCCGTAGCGAGCAGGGGGGTACGAGAGACCCAGTACTTC. Encoded protein: CSAPVASRGVRETQYF.

As for this clonotype: The junction departs from the called germline gene at one end, perhaps through a read error. V and J are TRBV20-1 and TRBJ1-2; 7 bases agree with TRBD1. Germline assignment: CDR1 DFQATT and CDR2 SNEGSKA (reference sequence). The CDR3 extends over 16 amino acids. DNA for the CDR3: TGCAGTGCTAGAGATGTCAGAGGGGGCGCAGTCTATGGCTATACCTTC. As protein: CSARDVRGGAVYGYTF.

This clonotype occurred once. V usage is TRBV5-1 and J usage is TRBJ2-7; D is possibly TRBD1 or TRBD2 (6 bases each). Trimming took 3 bases from V and 4 from J, leaving 17 bases between them. The CDR3 has 15 amino acids. The germline V gene encodes CDR1 SGHRS and CDR2 YFSETQ. The CDR3 here is CASSWGAQVTYEQYF. The CDR3 DNA follows: TGCGCCAGCAGCTGGGGGGCCCAGGTAACGTACGAGCAGTACTTC.

The chain links TRBV11-1 to TRBJ2-1; D unclear. Trimming took 5 bases from V and 7 from J, leaving 12 bases between them. CDR3 length: 13 amino acids. Germline V CDR1 and CDR2: SGHAT, FQDESV (reference sequence). CDR3 sequence reads: CASSDGPVNEQFF. The CDR3 bases are TGTGCCAGCAGCGACGGGCCGGTTAATGAGCAGTTCTTC.

CDR3 region: CASSEYSGAGNTIYF. CDR3 nucleotide sequence: TGTGCCAGCAGTGAATACTCCGGGGCTGGAAACACCATATATTTT. This sequence joins TRBV25-1 and TRBJ1-3; D gene unclear. V was cut by 0 bases and J by 2 bases, with 8 bases left in between. Germline CDR1 and CDR2: MGHDK and SYGVNS. CDR3 size: 15 residues.

This clonotype was seen more than once but under ten times. The chain links TRBV6-1 to TRBJ1-1; the D gene is possibly TRBD1 (5 bases). Deletions cut 7 bases from V and 4 bases from J, with 19 bases between. There are 15 residues in the CDR3. Germline CDR1 reads MNHNS; CDR2 reads SASEGT. The CDR3 nucleotides are TGTGCCAGCATTCTTTCCACTGGGGGAGGCACTGAAGCTTTCTTT. It translates to CASILSTGGGTEAFF.

This clonotype was recorded many times. This chain connects TRBV7-2 to TRBJ2-6, with D possibly being TRBD1 (6 bases). The CDR3 is 15 amino acids. V was cut by 5 bases and J by 2 bases, with 10 bases left in between. CDR1 SGHTA and CDR2 FQGNSA come from the germline V gene. In DNA form, the CDR3 reads TGTGCCAGCAGCCGAAACAGGGCTGGGGCCAACGTCCTGACTTTC. The encoded protein is CASSRNRAGANVLTF.

V is TRBV20-1 and J is TRBJ2-1, with TRBD1 matching over 10 bases. The V gene end was trimmed by 6 bases and the J gene end by 6 bases; junction bases not matched to a gene: 5. This CDR3 spans 13 amino acids. CDR1 and CDR2 (germline): DFQATT, SNEGSKA (reference sequence). The CDR3 region is CSAGQGGFNEQFF. DNA of the CDR3: TGCAGTGCAGGACAGGGGGGGTTCAATGAGCAGTTCTTC.

This sequence joins TRBV20-1 and TRBJ2-7; D possibly corresponds to TRBD1 (5 bases). Germline lookup yields CDR1 DFQATT and CDR2 SNEGSKA (reference sequence). The ends were cut back, 4 bases at V and 4 bases at J, with 11 bases in the middle. CDR3 length: 12 residues. CDR3 in DNA: TGCAGTGCTACGATCAGGGTGTACGAGCAGTACTTC. Amino acid sequence: CSATIRVYEQYF.

Only a few counts were recorded for this clonotype. The chain has TRBV11-2 and TRBJ2-1; 9 bases match TRBD1. Germline lookup yields CDR1 SGHAT and CDR2 FQNNGV. CDR3 size: 15 residues. V lost 0 bases and J lost 6; bases outside the gene matches: 3. The CDR3 DNA reads TGTGCCAGCAGCTTAGAGGGGACAGGGCCCAATGAGCAGTTCTTC. This sequence encodes CASSLEGTGPNEQFF. Filled out from reference TRBV11-2 and TRBJ2-1, the complete variable domain reads EAGVAQSPRYKIIEKRQSVAFWCNPISGHATLYWYQQILGQGPKLLIQFQNNGVVDDSQLPKDRFSAERLKGVDSTLKIQPAKLEDSAVYLCASSLEGTGPNEQFFGPGTRLTVL.

This clonotype was seen at least ten times. This chain links TRBV3-1 with TRBJ2-7; 7 bases match TRBD2. The CDR3 length is 16 residues. The ends lost 4 bases at V and 5 bases at J; junction bases unmatched: 14. Per the germline V gene, CDR1 is LGHDT and CDR2 is YNNKEL (reference sequence). CDR3 DNA sequence: TGTGCCAGCAGCCGTAATTTGGGCGGGAGCGCCAACGAGCAGTACTTC. Its protein is CASSRNLGGSANEQYF.

Only one count was recorded for this clonotype. The chain couples TRBV28 to TRBJ1-4; D is perhaps TRBD1 (5 bases). Between the trimmed V and J ends, which lost 6 bases and 4 bases, there was a span of 9 bases. Germline lookup yields CDR1 MDHEN and CDR2 SYDVKM. CDR3 length equals 13 residues. Here the CDR3 reads CASRTVLNEKLFF. The CDR3 DNA reads as TGTGCCAGCAGGACAGTCCTTAATGAAAAACTGTTTTTT.

This chain joins TRBV3-1 and TRBJ2-3; 15 nucleotides agree with TRBD2. The CDR3 is made up of 17 amino acids. Germline V gene data show CDR1 as LGHDT and CDR2 as YNNKEL (reference sequence). J was trimmed by 3 bases and V by 5 bases; bases with no gene match: 6. The CDR3 DNA is TGTGCCAGCAGCGTGACTGGGACTAGCGGGAGGACAGATACGCAGTATTTT. This codes for CASSVTGTSGRTDTQYF.

This clonotype has more than one count but fewer than ten. J is TRBJ1-4 and V is TRBV3-1; D gene ambiguous. In germline, CDR1 is LGHDT, CDR2 YNNKEL (reference sequence). CDR3 length equals 15 residues. V lost 1 base and J 3 bases, leaving 9 bases between the germline ends. As DNA, the CDR3 is TGTGCCAGCAGCCAAGGGGGTTCGGCTAATGAAAAACTGTTTTTT. It is translated as CASSQGGSANEKLFF.

This clonotype was observed at least ten times. The rearrangement joins TRBV5-1 to TRBJ2-1; tentative D call: TRBD2 (6 bases). The germline V gene encodes CDR1 SGHRS and CDR2 YFSETQ. Trimming removed 5 bases from V and 1 base from J, with 10 bases in between. The CDR3 is 14 amino acids. CDR3 coding DNA: TGCGCCAGCAGGAGGGACTTTTCCTACAATGAGCAGTTCTTC. Translation: CASRRDFSYNEQFF.